This T cell receptor (beta chain) appears in the sequencing data of a study of OX40 agonist ivuxolimab in advanced cancers. This table comes from immunoSEQ multiplex PCR, and its TCRdb copy is limited to in-frame clones, with some not included. Here the sample spans 55,000 to 80,000 clones, roughly 87% being singletons. Germline CDR1 is SGHNT and CDR2 is YYREEE (reference sequence). CDR3 length equals 14 residues. Drawing of blood for sampling happened at baseline, at cycle 4 day 1, and at cycle 7 day 1. V usage is TRBV5-4 and J usage is TRBJ2-5; tentative D call: TRBD1 (6 bases). The better agreement between TRBJ2-7 and the DNA end casts doubt on the J call. This receptor was obtained from an adult with an advanced solid tumor such as melanoma, head and neck, liver or kidney cancer. The sequences come from CD4+ or CD8+ T cells sorted from blood, collected in a trial of the OX40 agonist ivuxolimab. In DNA form, the CDR3 reads TGTGCCAGCAGCTTGGGGACAGCAACCTACGAGCAGTACTTC. Residues: CASSLGTATYEQYF.